Included here is one T cell receptor beta chain sequence, with context. The antigen is not known. This record comes from a study of vaccination effects on CD4 cells after COVID-19. ViraFEST used viral peptide pools to expand antigen-specific CD4+ T cells before sequencing. A roughly 10-day culture period preceded the isolation of CD4+ T cells. Vaccine recipients, nucleocapsid antibody negative, had no prior SARS-CoV-2 infection. Every well got a few million PBMC, which were grown with 8.5 to 10 IU/ml IL-2 and 8.5 to 10 ug/ml peptides. On days 3 and 7, fresh IL-2 medium replaced half the medium. Germline CDR1 SNHLY, CDR2 FYNNEI. The CDR3 spans 14 residues. V was clipped by 5 bases and J by 4 bases; unmatched bases: 7. Only in-frame clones appear in the TCRdb table, and some are missing; sequencing was by immunoSEQ multiplex PCR. The sample shows about 43,000 clones, about 80% of them seen only once.

The TCR sequence derives from a human donor who received a COVID-19 vaccine. Sample: CD4+ T cells from PBMCs cultured with SARS-CoV-2 spike peptides, taken before COVID-19 vaccination. The V and J genes are TRBV2 and TRBJ1-1, with 7 bases fitting TRBD1. This CDR3 is CASSQTDRATEAFF. Written as DNA, the CDR3 is TGTGCCAGCAGTCAGACCGACAGGGCCACTGAAGCTTTCTTT.